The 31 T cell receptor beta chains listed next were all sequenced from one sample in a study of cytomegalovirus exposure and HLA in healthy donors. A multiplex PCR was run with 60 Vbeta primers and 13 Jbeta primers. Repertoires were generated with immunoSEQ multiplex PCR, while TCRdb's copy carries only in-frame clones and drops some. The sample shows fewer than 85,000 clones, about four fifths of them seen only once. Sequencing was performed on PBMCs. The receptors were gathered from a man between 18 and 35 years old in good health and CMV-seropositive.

CDR3 bases: TGTGCCTGGAGCAAACAGGGGGCCGCGGTGTACATTCAGTACTTC. Its translation is CAWSKQGAAVYIQYF. J is TRBJ2-4 and V is TRBV30; 9 bases agree with TRBD1. CDR3 length: 15 amino acids. CDR1 is GTSNPN and CDR2 is SVGIG in the germline V gene (reference sequence). J was trimmed by 8 bases and V by 3 bases; bases with no gene match: 11. The full variable domain, its missing parts supplied by reference TRBV30 and TRBJ2-4, is SQTIHQWPATLVQPVGSPLSLECTVEGTSNPNLYWYRQAAGRGLQLLFYSVGIGQISSEVPQNLSASRPQDRQFILSSKKLLLSDSGFYLCAWSKQGAAVYIQYFGAGTRLSVL.

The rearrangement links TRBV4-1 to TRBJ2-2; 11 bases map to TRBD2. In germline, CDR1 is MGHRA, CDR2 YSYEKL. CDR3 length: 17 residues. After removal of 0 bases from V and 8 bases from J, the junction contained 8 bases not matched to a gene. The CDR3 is CASSQDSLAGALGELFF. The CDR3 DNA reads TGCGCCAGCAGCCAAGATTCACTAGCGGGAGCTTTAGGGGAGCTGTTTTTT.

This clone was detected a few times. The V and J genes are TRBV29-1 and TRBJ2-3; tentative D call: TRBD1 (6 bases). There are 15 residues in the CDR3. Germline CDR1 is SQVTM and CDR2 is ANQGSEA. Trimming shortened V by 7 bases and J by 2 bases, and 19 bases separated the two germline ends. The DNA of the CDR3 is TGCAGCGCCGCCTTAGGTCAGGGGATCACAGATACGCAGTATTTT. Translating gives CSAALGQGITDTQYF.

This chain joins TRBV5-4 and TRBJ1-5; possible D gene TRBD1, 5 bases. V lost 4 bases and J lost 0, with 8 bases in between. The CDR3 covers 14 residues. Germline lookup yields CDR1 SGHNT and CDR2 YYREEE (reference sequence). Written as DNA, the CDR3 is TGTGCCAGCAGCAACGGGGGTAGCAATCAGCCCCAGCATTTT. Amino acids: CASSNGGSNQPQHF.

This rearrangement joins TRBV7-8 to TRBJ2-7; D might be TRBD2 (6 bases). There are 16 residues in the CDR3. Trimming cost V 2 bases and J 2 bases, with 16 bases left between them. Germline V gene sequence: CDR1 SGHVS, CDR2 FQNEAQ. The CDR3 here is CASSLRPSVSTYEQYF. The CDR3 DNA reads TGTGCCAGCAGCTTACGCCCTAGCGTTTCCACCTACGAGCAGTACTTC.

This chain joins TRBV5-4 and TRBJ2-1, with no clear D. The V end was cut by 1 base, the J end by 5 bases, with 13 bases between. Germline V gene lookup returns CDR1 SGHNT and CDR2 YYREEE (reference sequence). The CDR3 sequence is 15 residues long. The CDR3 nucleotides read TGTGCCAGCAGCTTGAGTGTGGGTGGAGACAATGAGCAGTTCTTC. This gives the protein CASSLSVGGDNEQFF.

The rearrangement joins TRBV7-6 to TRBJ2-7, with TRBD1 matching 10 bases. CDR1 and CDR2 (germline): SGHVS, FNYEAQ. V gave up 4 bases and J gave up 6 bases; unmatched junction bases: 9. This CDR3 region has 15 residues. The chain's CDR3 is CASSSLGQGFREQYF. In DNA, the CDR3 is TGTGCCAGCAGCTCCCTGGGACAGGGGTTCCGCGAGCAGTACTTC.

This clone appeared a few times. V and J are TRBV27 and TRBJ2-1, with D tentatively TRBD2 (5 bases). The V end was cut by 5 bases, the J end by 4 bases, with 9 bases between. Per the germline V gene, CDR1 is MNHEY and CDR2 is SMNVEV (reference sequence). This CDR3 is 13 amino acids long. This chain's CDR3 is CASSPTTYNEQFF. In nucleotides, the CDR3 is TGTGCCAGCAGTCCGACTACTTACAATGAGCAGTTCTTC.

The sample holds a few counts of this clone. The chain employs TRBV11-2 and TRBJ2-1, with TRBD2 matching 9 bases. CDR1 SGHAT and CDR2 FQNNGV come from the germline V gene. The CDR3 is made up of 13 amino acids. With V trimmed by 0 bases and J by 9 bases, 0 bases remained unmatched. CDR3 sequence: CASSLETSGEQFF. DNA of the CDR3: TGTGCCAGCAGCTTAGAGACTAGCGGTGAGCAGTTCTTC. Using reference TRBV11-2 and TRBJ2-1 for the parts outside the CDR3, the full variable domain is EAGVAQSPRYKIIEKRQSVAFWCNPISGHATLYWYQQILGQGPKLLIQFQNNGVVDDSQLPKDRFSAERLKGVDSTLKIQPAKLEDSAVYLCASSLETSGEQFFGPGTRLTVL.

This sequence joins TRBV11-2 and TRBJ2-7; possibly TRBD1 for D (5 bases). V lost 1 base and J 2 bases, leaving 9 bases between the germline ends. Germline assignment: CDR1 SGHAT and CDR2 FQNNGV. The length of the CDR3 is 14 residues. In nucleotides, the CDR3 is TGTGCCAGCAGCTTAGGCAGGGTCGCCTACGAGCAGTACTTC. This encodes CASSLGRVAYEQYF. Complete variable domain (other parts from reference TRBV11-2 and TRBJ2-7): EAGVAQSPRYKIIEKRQSVAFWCNPISGHATLYWYQQILGQGPKLLIQFQNNGVVDDSQLPKDRFSAERLKGVDSTLKIQPAKLEDSAVYLCASSLGRVAYEQYFGPGTRLTVT.

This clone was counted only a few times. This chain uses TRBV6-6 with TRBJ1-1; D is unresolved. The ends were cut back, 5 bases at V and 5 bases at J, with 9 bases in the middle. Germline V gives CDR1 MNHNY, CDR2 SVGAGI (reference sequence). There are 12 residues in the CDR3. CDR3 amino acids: CASSAGRTEAFF. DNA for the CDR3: TGTGCCAGCAGTGCGGGCAGGACTGAAGCTTTCTTT.

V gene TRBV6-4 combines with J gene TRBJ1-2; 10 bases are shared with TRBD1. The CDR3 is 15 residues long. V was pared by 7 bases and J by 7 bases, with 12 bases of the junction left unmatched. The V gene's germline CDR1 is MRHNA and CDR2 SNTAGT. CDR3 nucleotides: TGTGCCAGCAAGGGGCCGGGACAGGGGCGTGGTGGCTACACCTTC. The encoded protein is CASKGPGQGRGGYTF.

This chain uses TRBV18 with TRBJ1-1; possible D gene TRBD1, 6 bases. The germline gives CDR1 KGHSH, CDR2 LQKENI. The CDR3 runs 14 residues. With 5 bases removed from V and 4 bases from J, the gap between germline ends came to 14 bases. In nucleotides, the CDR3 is TGTGCCAGCTCATCGACAGGATACGGCACTGAAGCTTTCTTT. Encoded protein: CASSSTGYGTEAFF.

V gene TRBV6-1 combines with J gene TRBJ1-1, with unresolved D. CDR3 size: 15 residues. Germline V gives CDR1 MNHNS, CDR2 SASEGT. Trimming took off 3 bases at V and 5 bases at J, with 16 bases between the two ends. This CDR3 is CASSDPRIGRTEAFF. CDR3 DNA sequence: TGTGCCAGCAGTGATCCGAGGATAGGGAGGACTGAAGCTTTCTTT.

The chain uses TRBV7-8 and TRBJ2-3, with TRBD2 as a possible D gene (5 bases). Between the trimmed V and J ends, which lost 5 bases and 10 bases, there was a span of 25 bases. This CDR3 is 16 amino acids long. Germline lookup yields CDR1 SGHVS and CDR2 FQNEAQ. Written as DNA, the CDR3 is TGTGCCAGCAGCGCATTATACCGGGATCAGAAAAAGGCGCAGTATTTT. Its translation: CASSALYRDQKKAQYF. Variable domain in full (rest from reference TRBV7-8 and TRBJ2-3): GAGVSQSPRYKVAKRGQDVALRCDPISGHVSLFWYQQALGQGPEFLTYFQNEAQLDKSGLPSDRFFAERPEGSVSTLKIQRTQQEDSAVYLCASSALYRDQKKAQYFGPGTRLTVL.

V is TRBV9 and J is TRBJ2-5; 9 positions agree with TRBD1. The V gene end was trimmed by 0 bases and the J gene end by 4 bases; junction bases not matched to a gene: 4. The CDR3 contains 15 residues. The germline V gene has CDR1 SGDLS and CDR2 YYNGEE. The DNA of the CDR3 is TGTGCCAGCAGCGTAGCTCCGGGACAGGGAGAGACCCAGTACTTC. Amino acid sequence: CASSVAPGQGETQYF.

The CDR3 region has the DNA TGTGCCAGCAGCTTAGTCGACAGCTCCTACAATGAGCAGTTCTTC. Translation gives CASSLVDSSYNEQFF. This chain links TRBV7-8 with TRBJ2-1, with a weak D call TRBD1 (5 bases). The CDR3 has 15 amino acids. The V gene lost 1 base and the J gene lost 0 bases, with 7 bases spanning the gap. Looked up from germline, CDR1 is SGHVS and CDR2 is FQNEAQ.

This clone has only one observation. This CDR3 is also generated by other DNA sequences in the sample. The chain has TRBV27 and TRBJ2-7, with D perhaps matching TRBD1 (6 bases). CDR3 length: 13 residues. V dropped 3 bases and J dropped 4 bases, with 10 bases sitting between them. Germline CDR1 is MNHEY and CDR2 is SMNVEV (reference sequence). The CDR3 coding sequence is TGTGCCAGCAGTTTGAGGGGGTCGTACGAGCAGTACTTC. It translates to CASSLRGSYEQYF.

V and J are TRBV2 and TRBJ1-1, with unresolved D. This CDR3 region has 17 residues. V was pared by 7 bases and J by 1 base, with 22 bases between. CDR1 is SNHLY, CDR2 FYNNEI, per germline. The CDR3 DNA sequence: TGTGCCAGCATAAGAATGGCAGGTAGTTTTACGAACACTGAAGCTTTCTTT. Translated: CASIRMAGSFTNTEAFF. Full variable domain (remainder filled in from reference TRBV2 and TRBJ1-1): EPEVTQTPSHQVTQMGQEVILRCVPISNHLYFYWYRQILGQKVEFLVSFYNNEISEKSEIFDDQFSVERPDGSNFTLKIRSTKLEDSAMYFCASIRMAGSFTNTEAFFGQGTRLTVV.

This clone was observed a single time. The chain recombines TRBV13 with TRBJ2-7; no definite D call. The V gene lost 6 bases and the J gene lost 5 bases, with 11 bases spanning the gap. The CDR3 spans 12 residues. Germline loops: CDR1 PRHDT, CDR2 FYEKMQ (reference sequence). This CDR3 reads CASSEVKHEQYF. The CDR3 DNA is TGTGCCAGCAGTGAGGTTAAGCACGAGCAGTACTTC.

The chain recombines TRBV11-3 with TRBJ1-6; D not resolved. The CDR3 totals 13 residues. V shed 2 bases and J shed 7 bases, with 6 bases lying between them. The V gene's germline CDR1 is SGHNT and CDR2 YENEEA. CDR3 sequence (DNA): TGTGCCAGCAGCTTAAAAGCGAATTCACCCCTCCACTTT. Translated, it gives CASSLKANSPLHF.

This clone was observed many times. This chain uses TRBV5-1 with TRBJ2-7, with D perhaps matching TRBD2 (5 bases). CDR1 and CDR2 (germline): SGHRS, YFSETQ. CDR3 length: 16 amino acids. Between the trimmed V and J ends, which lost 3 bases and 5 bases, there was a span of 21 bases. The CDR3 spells CASSSTPSGIMNEQYF. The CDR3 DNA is TGCGCCAGCAGCTCAACCCCGTCGGGGATAATGAACGAGCAGTACTTC.

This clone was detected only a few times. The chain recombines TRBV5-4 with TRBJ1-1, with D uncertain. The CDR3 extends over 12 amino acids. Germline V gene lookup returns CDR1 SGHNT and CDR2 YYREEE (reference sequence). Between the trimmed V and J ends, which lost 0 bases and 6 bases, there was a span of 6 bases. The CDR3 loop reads CASSLDTAEAFF. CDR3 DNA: TGTGCCAGCAGCTTGGACACAGCTGAAGCTTTCTTT.

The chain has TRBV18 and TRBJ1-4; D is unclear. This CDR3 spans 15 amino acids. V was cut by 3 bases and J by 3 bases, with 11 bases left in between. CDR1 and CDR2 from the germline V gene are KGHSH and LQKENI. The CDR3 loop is CASSPLGASNEKLFF. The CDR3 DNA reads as TGTGCCAGCTCACCCCTGGGCGCATCTAATGAAAAACTGTTTTTT. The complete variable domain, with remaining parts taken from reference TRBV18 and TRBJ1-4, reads NAGVMQNPRHLVRRRGQEARLRCSPMKGHSHVYWYRQLPEEGLKFMVYLQKENIIDESGMPKERFSAEFPKEGPSILRIQQVVRGDSAAYFCASSPLGASNEKLFFGSGTQLSVL.

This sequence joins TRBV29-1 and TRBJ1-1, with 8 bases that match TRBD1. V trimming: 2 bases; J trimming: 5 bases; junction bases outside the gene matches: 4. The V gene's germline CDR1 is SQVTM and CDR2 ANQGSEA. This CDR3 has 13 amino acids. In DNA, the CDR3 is TGCAGCGTTGAACCGACAGGGGTAACTGAAGCTTTCTTT. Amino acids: CSVEPTGVTEAFF.

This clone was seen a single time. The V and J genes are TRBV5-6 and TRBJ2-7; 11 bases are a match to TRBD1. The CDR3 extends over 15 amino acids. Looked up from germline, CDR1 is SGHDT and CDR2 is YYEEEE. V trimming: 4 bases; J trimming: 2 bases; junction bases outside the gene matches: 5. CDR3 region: CASSVGQGAAYEQYF. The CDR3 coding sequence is TGTGCCAGCAGCGTTGGACAGGGGGCTGCCTACGAGCAGTACTTC.

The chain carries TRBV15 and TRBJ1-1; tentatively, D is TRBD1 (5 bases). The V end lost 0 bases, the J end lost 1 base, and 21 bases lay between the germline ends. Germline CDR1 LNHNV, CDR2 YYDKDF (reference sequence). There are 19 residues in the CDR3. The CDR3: CATSRDTRRDGVWNTEAFF. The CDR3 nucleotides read TGTGCCACCAGCAGAGATACACGCAGGGATGGGGTTTGGAACACTGAAGCTTTCTTT.

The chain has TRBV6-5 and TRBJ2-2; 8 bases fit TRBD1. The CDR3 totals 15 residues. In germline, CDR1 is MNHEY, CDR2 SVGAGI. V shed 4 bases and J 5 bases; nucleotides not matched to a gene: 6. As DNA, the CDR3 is TGTGCCAGCAGTTTCGACAGGGGCCAAACCGGGGAGCTGTTTTTT. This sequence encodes CASSFDRGQTGELFF.

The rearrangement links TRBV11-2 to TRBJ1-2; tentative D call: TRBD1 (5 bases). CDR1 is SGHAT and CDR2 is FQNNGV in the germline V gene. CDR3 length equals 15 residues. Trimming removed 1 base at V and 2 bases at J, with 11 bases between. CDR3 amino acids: CASSLGSGGNYGYTF. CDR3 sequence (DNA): TGTGCCAGCAGCTTAGGGTCGGGGGGAAACTATGGCTACACCTTC.

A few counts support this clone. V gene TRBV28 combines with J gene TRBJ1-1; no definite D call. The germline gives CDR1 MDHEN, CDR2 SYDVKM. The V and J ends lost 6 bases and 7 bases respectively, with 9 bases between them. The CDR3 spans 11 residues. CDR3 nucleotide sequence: TGTGCCAGCAGGTCGGGGTTTGAAGCTTTCTTT. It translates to CASRSGFEAFF.

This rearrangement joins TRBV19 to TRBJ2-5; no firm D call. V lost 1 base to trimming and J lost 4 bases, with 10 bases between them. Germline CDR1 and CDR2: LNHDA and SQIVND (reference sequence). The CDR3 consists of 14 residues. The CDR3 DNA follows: TGTGCCAGTAGTATAGCTAGGTTTACAGAGACCCAGTACTTC. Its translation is CASSIARFTETQYF.